These T cell receptor beta chains were read from a single sample in a study of radiation and T cells in renal cell carcinoma. Generated by immunoSEQ multiplex PCR, the TCRdb table keeps only in-frame clones and is missing some. The data show about 160,000 clones, around 90% seen once. The sequences come from blood, collected from a patient whose treatment included radiotherapy and nephrectomy. The receptors come from a woman in her seventies with renal cell carcinoma. Both conserved end residues are part of each CDR3. The D gene is left open where the match is weak. Rows give clone size only sometimes, using once, few, many, or a class for an expanded clone.

j_gene,v_gene,d_gene,abundance,CDR3nt,CDR3aa
TRBJ2-7,TRBV6-5,TRBD1,-,TGTGCCAGCAGCCCCGGGACAGGGCCCTACGAGCAGTACTTC,CASSPGTGPYEQYF
TRBJ1-1,TRBV7-6,TRBD1,-,TGTGCCAGCAGCGAACCGGGACAGGGGAACACTGAAGCTTTCTTT,CASSEPGQGNTEAFF
TRBJ2-1,TRBV5-1,TRBD2,-,TGCGCCAGCAGCCCTACTAGCGGGGGTGGGCATGAGCAGTTCTTC,CASSPTSGGGHEQFF
TRBJ2-2,TRBV11-3,-,-,TGTGCCAGCAGCTTAGATCTTTCAGGGATGGGCACCGGGGAGCTGTTTTTT,CASSLDLSGMGTGELFF
TRBJ2-7,TRBV30,TRBD1,-,TGTGCCTGGAGGACAGGGGTCTCCTACGAGCAGTACTTC,CAWRTGVSYEQYF
TRBJ1-1,TRBV27,TRBD1,-,TGTGCCAGCAGTCCCATGTCCGGGACAGGGGGCGCGGATGAAGCTTTCTTT,CASSPMSGTGGADEAFF
TRBJ2-2,TRBV6-6,-,-,TGTGCCAGCAGTTACTCGGGGAACGGGGAGCTGTTTTTT,CASSYSGNGELFF
TRBJ2-1,TRBV15,-,-,TGTGCCACCAGCGGTGGCATCTACAATGAGCAGTTCTTC,CATSGGIYNEQFF
TRBJ1-2,TRBV6-1,TRBD1,once,TGTGCCAGCAGTGAAGGGGAGACAGGGGTGAACTATGGCTACACCTTC,CASSEGETGVNYGYTF
TRBJ1-6,TRBV27,TRBD1,-,TGTGCCAGCAGGGATGCCGGGACAGCGTATGGGAATTCACCCCTCCACTTT,CASRDAGTAYGNSPLHF
TRBJ1-1,TRBV27,-,few,TGTGCCAGCACCTCCAATGTCCCTTTCACTGAAGCTTTCTTT,CASTSNVPFTEAFF
TRBJ2-7,TRBV29-1,-,-,TGCAGCGTTGTGAAGGGTCCAGACTACGAGCAGTACTTC,CSVVKGPDYEQYF
TRBJ2-1,TRBV5-6,-,-,TGTGCCAGCAGCTTTTGGTCGGGCTCCTACAGAGGTGAGCAGTTCTTC,CASSFWSGSYRGEQFF
TRBJ1-1,TRBV19,-,once,TGTGCCAGTAGTATCCCGTATGGGGACACTGAAGCTTTCTTT,CASSIPYGDTEAFF
TRBJ2-1,TRBV5-1,-,-,TGCGCCAGCAGCTTGGCCGGAAGCTCCTACAATGAGCAGTTCTTC,CASSLAGSSYNEQFF
TRBJ2-3,TRBV6-1,-,-,TGTGCCAGCAGCGCGACAGATACGCAGTATTTT,CASSATDTQYF
TRBJ2-2,TRBV27,TRBD1,-,TGTGCCAGCAGTCCCAGGGGGCACACCGGGGAGCTGTTTTTT,CASSPRGHTGELFF
TRBJ2-7,TRBV30,-,-,TGTGCCTGGAGTGTAGGGGGGGCGGGTGCGTACGAGCAGTACTTC,CAWSVGGAGAYEQYF
TRBJ1-2,TRBV28,-,once,TGTGCCAGCAGTTCCTCAGGGGAGGCTAACTATGGCTACACCTTC,CASSSSGEANYGYTF
TRBJ2-7,TRBV27,-,-,TGTGCCAGCAGTTTAAGGGTCGAGGGGGGTTACCGTGACGAGCAGTACTTC,CASSLRVEGGYRDEQYF
TRBJ1-1,TRBV5-4,-,-,TGTGCCAGCAGCTTCGACCGGGCTGAAGCTTTCTTT,CASSFDRAEAFF
TRBJ1-6,TRBV5-8,TRBD1,-,TGTGCCAGCAGCTGGGGACAGGGGGGAAAGACACCCCTCCACTTT,CASSWGQGGKTPLHF
TRBJ1-3,TRBV19,-,-,TGTGCCAGTAGACCCCAATTCGGGACCGTGGGCGGAAACACCATATATTTT,CASRPQFGTVGGNTIYF
TRBJ1-3,TRBV13,-,once,TGTGCCAGTGGGAGGGGGACCGGCGACTCTGGAAACACCATATATTTT,CASGRGTGDSGNTIYF
TRBJ1-1,TRBV6-1,-,few,TGTGCCACCTATAGGGTTGCGAACACTGAAGCTTTCTTT,CATYRVANTEAFF
TRBJ1-5,TRBV9,-,-,TGTGCCAGCAGCGTGGAGGGTAGCAATCAGCCCCAGCATTTT,CASSVEGSNQPQHF
TRBJ1-2,TRBV19,-,-,TGTGCCAGTACCGGGACATCCTATGGCTACACCTTC,CASTGTSYGYTF
TRBJ2-3,TRBV27,-,-,TGTGCCAGCAGTTTCGGCAGAAACACAGATACGCAGTATTTT,CASSFGRNTDTQYF
TRBJ1-4,TRBV28,-,-,TGTGCCAGCAGTTTGGTGCAGGGACGGGAAAAACTGTTTTTT,CASSLVQGREKLFF
TRBJ1-2,TRBV15,-,few,TGTGCCACCAGCAGGGGGATGGGGGATGGCTACACCTTC,CATSRGMGDGYTF
TRBJ2-7,TRBV9,-,-,TGTGCCAGCAGCCACCCCCGGGACTCTGCCTACGAGCAGTACTTC,CASSHPRDSAYEQYF
TRBJ1-5,TRBV19,TRBD1,-,TGTGCCAGTGGGACAGGGGCTTATAGCAATCAGCCCCAGCATTTT,CASGTGAYSNQPQHF